This T cell receptor beta chain was sequenced in a study of blood T cell repertoires in COVID-19. Libraries were prepared by immunoSEQ multiplex PCR; TCRdb keeps only in-frame clonotypes and omits some of them. The top ten clones hold roughly 3.9% of a sample with approximately 300,000 clones, roughly nine tenths of them seen once. In its sample, this clone was seen once. CDR1 and CDR2 (germline): SGHRS, YFSETQ. This CDR3 region has 14 residues. Unmatched junction bases numbered 3, after V lost 0 bases and J lost 4 bases. This clonotype was sampled from a woman aged 25 to 39 who had been exposed to COVID-19. Sequencing input: PBMCs or T cells enriched from blood (not recorded which). This chain connects TRBV5-1 to TRBJ1-1, with TRBD1 identical over 7 bases. The chain's CDR3 is CASSLETGTTEAFF. DNA for the CDR3: TGCGCCAGCAGCTTGGAGACAGGGACCACTGAAGCTTTCTTT.